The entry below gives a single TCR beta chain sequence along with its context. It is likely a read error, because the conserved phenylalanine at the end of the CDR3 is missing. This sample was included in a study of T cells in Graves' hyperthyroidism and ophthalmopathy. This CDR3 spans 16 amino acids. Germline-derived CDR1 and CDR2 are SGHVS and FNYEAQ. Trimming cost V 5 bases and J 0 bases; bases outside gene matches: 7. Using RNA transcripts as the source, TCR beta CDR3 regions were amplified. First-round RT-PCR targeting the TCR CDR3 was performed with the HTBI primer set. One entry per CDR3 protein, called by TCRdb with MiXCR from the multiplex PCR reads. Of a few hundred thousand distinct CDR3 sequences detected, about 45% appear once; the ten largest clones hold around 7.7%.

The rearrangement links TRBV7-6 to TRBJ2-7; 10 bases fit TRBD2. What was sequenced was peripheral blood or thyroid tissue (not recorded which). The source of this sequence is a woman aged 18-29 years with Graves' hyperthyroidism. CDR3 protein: CASSQDPSGSSYEQYS. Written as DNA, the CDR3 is TGTGCCAGCAGCCAAGACCCTAGCGGGAGCTCCTACGAGCAGTACTCC.